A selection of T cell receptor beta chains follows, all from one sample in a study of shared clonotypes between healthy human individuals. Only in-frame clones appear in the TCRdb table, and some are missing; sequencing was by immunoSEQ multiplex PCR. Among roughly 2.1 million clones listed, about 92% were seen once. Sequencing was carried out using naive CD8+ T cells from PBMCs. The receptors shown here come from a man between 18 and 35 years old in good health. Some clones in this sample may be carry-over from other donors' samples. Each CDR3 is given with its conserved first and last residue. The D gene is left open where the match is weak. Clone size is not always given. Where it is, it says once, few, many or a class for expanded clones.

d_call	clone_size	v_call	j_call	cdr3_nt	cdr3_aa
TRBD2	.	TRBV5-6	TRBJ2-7	TGTGCCAGCAGCCCTATGTCGGGTCTAGCGGCAGCCGAGCAGTACTTC	CASSPMSGLAAAEQYF
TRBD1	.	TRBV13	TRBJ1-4	TGTGCCAGCAGCTCATACAGGGGGTTGCGCGAAAAACTGTTTTTT	CASSSYRGLREKLFF
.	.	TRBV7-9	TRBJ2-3	TGTGCCAGCAGCTCACTACTGACGGGACCCGGCACAGATACGCAGTATTTT	CASSSLLTGPGTDTQYF
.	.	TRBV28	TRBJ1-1	TGTGCCAGCAGTTTCCAGGGGTATACGAACACTGAAGCTTTCTTT	CASSFQGYTNTEAFF
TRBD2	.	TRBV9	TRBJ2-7	TGTGCCAGCAGCGTGGGACTAGCGCACTCCTACGAGCAGTACTTC	CASSVGLAHSYEQYF
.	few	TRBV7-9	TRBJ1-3	TGTGCCAGCAGCTTTCCGGGCTTGATGGAGAACACCATATATTTT	CASSFPGLMENTIYF
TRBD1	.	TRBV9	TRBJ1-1	TGTGCCAGCAGCATCGGGACAGGGGGCGGGAGTGTATTGGTGAACACTGAAGCTTTCTTT	CASSIGTGGGSVLVNTEAFF
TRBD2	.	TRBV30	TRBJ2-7	TGTGCCTGGAGTGCCCTTAGCGGGAGGTGGGAGCAGTACTTC	CAWSALSGRWEQYF
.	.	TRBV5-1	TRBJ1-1	TGCGCCAGCAGACGTACACCGAACACTGAAGCTTTCTTT	CASRRTPNTEAFF
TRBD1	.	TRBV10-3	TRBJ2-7	TGTGCCATCAGTGAATTGGGGACAGGGGGCTCCTACGAGCAGTACTTC	CAISELGTGGSYEQYF
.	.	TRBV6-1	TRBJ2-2	TGTGCCAGCTCCTATTCACACAACACCGGGGAGCTGTTTTTT	CASSYSHNTGELFF
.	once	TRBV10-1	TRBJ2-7	TGCGCCAGCAGTGAAGGGGGACCCTACGAGCAGTACTTC	CASSEGGPYEQYF
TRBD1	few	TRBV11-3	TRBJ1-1	TGTGCCAGCAGCTTAGTGGCGGACAGGTTAAACACTGAAGCTTTCTTT	CASSLVADRLNTEAFF
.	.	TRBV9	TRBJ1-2	TGTGCCAGCAGCGTAGGAGACCTCCCCATGGCCGACTATGGCTACACCTTC	CASSVGDLPMADYGYTF
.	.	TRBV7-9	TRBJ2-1	TGTGCCAGCAGCTTAATTTCACTCAACAATGAGCAGTTCTTC	CASSLISLNNEQFF
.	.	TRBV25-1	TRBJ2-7	TGTGCCAGCAGTGAATCAGGGCTCTACGAGCAGTACTTC	CASSESGLYEQYF
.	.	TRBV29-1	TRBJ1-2	TGCAGCGTCGACCCGGGCGGTGTCTATGGCTACACCTTC	CSVDPGGVYGYTF
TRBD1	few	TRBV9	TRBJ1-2	TGTGCCAGCAGGGACCGGGACAGGAATACTGCTAACTATGGCTACACCTTC	CASRDRDRNTANYGYTF
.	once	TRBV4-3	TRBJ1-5	TGCGCCAGCAGCCGAAAGTGGGCGGCGGATGCTCCCTATAGCAATCAGCCCCAGCATTTT	CASSRKWAADAPYSNQPQHF
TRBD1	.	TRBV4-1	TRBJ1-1	TGCGCCAGCAGCTCCCGGGACAGGGGGATCACTGAAGCTTTCTTT	CASSSRDRGITEAFF
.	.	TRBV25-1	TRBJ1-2	TGTGCCAGCAGTGTGGAGCGCGGCTATGGCTACACCTTC	CASSVERGYGYTF